This TCR beta chain was found in a study of blood T cell repertoires in COVID-19. Study details: Researchers got acute and convalescent COVID-19 samples from the United States, Italy and Spain. The cDNA or gDNA used as material had been derived from T cells, B-cell-depleted T cells, or PBMCs.

This CDR3 has 16 amino acids. Trimming removed 0 bases from V and 0 bases from J, with 11 bases in between. Germline CDR1 and CDR2: LGHDT and YNNKEL (reference sequence). The authors' processing: Amplification of reference gene primers was used by the study to estimate nucleated cell counts. The method was immunoSEQ multiplex PCR; TCRdb's version includes in-frame clones alone and lacks a portion of them. From that table come the V and J calls and clone size; the DNA was used to work out D and trimming. The data contain under 450,000 clones, 81% of them singletons. This sequence was found in a human donor with acute or convalescent COVID-19. The donor label of this sample is uncertain. The J gene is TRBJ1-1, the V gene TRBV3-1 (or the pseudogene TRBV3-2); no reliable D call. The sequenced material came from peripheral blood. CDR3: CASSQDRRVVNTEAFF. CDR3 DNA: TGTGCCAGCAGCCAAGATAGGAGAGTCGTGAACACTGAAGCTTTCTTT.